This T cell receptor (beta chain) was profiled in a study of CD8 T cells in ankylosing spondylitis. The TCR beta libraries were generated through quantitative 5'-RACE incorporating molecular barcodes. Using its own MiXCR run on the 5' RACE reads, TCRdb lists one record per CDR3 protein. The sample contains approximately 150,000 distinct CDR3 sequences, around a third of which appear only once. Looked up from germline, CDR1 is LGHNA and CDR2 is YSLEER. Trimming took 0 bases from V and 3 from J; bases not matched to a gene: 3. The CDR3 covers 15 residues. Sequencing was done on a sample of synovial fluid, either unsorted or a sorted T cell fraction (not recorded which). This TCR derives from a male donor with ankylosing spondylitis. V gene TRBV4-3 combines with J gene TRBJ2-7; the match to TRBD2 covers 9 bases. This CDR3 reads CASSQEATSGYEQYF. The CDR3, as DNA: TGCGCCAGCAGCCAAGAGGCGACTAGCGGCTACGAGCAGTACTTC.